A selection of T cell receptor beta chains follows, all from one sample in a study of T cells in Graves' hyperthyroidism and ophthalmopathy. TCRdb processed the multiplex PCR reads anew with MiXCR; each CDR3 protein has one entry. Of under 350,000 distinct CDR3 sequences in the sample, 15% to 20% were seen once. Sequences were obtained from blood. The receptors derive from a woman in her forties or fifties with Graves' hyperthyroidism. CDR3s include the opening cysteine and the closing phenylalanine or tryptophan. A D gene is named only where the DNA matches it firmly. Clone size is stated in some rows and not others, as once, few, many or a class when expanded.

TGTGCCAGCAGTCCTTTAGCGGGACGGGATGAGCAGTTCTTC	CASSPLAGRDEQFF	TRBJ2-1	once	TRBD2	TRBV27
TGCAGTGCTAGAGATAGCCGGTATGAGCAGTTCTTC	CSARDSRYEQFF	TRBJ2-1	few	NA	TRBV20-1
TGTGCCAGTAGTCCGAGCGGGCGGCGGAGCTCCTACGAGCAGTACTTC	CASSPSGRRSSYEQYF	TRBJ2-7	NA	NA	TRBV19
TGTGCCAGCAGTGAATTCGGGTTTCGGGAGCAGTACTTC	CASSEFGFREQYF	TRBJ2-7	NA	NA	TRBV11-1
TGTGCCAGTAGTAATCTAGCGGGAGGGCCTTGGGACGAGCAGTACTTC	CASSNLAGGPWDEQYF	TRBJ2-7	NA	TRBD2	TRBV19
TGTGCCAGCAGCTTAACGAACACTGAAGCTTTCTTT	CASSLTNTEAFF	TRBJ1-1	many	NA	TRBV11-2
TGTGCCAGCAGTCGGACAGGGGTGAACACTGAAGCTTTCTTT	CASSRTGVNTEAFF	TRBJ1-1	many	TRBD1	TRBV2
TGTGCCAGCAGCTTAGACCGGGACACCAATTACGAGCAGTACTTC	CASSLDRDTNYEQYF	TRBJ2-7	many	NA	TRBV7-2
TGCAGCGTTGACGGGGGACAGGCAATCGTTAACACTGAAGCTTTCTTT	CSVDGGQAIVNTEAFF	TRBJ1-1	many	TRBD1	TRBV29-1
TGTGCCAGCTCAACCGGGACAGGGATTCTAAATGAGCAGTTCTTC	CASSTGTGILNEQFF	TRBJ2-1	many	TRBD1	TRBV18
TGCAGTGCTAGAGGAGGCCAGAGTAATGAAAAACTGTTTTTT	CSARGGQSNEKLFF	TRBJ1-4	NA	NA	TRBV20-1
TGTGCCAGCAGCCCCCGTAGCGGCAGCGGGGAGCTGTTTTTT	CASSPRSGSGELFF	TRBJ2-2	few	NA	TRBV3-1
TGTGCCAGCAGGGCGACTAGCGGGAATTACGAGCAGTACTTC	CASRATSGNYEQYF	TRBJ2-7	many	TRBD2	TRBV28